A single sample is the source of the 18 T cell receptor beta chains below, sequenced in a study of cytomegalovirus exposure and HLA in healthy donors. PCR used 60 Vbeta primers and 13 Jbeta primers. Profiled with immunoSEQ multiplex PCR; TCRdb holds only in-frame clones, not every one. The data show approximately 170,000 clones, with approximately 78% seen just once and about 2.4% held by the top ten. The sequenced sample consisted of PBMCs. The receptors were sampled from a male donor in good health and CMV-seronegative.

The count of this clone is one. The chain has TRBV14 and TRBJ2-7; D not resolved. Between the trimmed V and J ends, which lost 8 bases and 3 bases, there was a span of 20 bases. The CDR3 consists of 15 residues. From germline, CDR1 is SGHDN and CDR2 FVKESK. The CDR3 DNA reads TGTGCCAGCCCCCTAATTTCCGCCGATTACTACGAGCAGTACTTC. It encodes CASPLISADYYEQYF.

The genes are TRBV2 and TRBJ2-5, with D perhaps TRBD2 (6 bases). This CDR3 comprises 17 residues. Germline assignment: CDR1 SNHLY and CDR2 FYNNEI. Trimming removed 4 bases from V and 2 bases from J, with 20 bases in between. This CDR3 is CASSGGKLGGLQETQYF. Here the CDR3 DNA reads TGTGCCAGCAGTGGCGGGAAGTTGGGCGGTTTACAAGAGACCCAGTACTTC.

Only one count was recorded for this clone. The chain uses TRBV27 and TRBJ1-2; weak D call: TRBD1 (5 bases). Trimming removed 5 bases from V and 0 bases from J, with 13 bases in between. Germline-derived CDR1 and CDR2 are MNHEY and SMNVEV (reference sequence). This CDR3 spans 15 amino acids. CDR3 nucleotides: TGTGCCAGCAGTCCATACGACAGACCTAACTATGGCTACACCTTC. This gives the protein CASSPYDRPNYGYTF.

The chain joins TRBV7-9 to TRBJ1-6; D is unclear. Germline CDR1 SEHNR, CDR2 FQNEAQ (reference sequence). The CDR3 is made up of 13 amino acids. Trimming cost V 0 bases and J 8 bases, with 5 bases left between them. CDR3 DNA: TGTGCCAGCAGCTTAGCGCGGGATTCACCCCTCCACTTT. Its translation: CASSLARDSPLHF.

This chain links TRBV19 with TRBJ1-1; D might be TRBD1 (5 bases). The CDR3 length is 15 residues. V was trimmed by 7 bases and J by 5 bases, leaving 20 bases between them. CDR1 is LNHDA and CDR2 is SQIVND in the germline V gene (reference sequence). The CDR3 sequence: CASTTVVGASTEAFF. The DNA of the CDR3 is TGTGCCAGTACCACCGTCGTAGGGGCGAGTACTGAAGCTTTCTTT. The full variable domain, its missing parts supplied by reference TRBV19 and TRBJ1-1, is DGGITQSPKYLFRKEGQNVTLSCEQNLNHDAMYWYRQDPGQGLRLIYYSQIVNDFQKGDIAEGYSVSREKKESFPLTVTSAQKNPTAFYLCASTTVVGASTEAFFGQGTRLTVV.

This chain connects TRBV5-6 to TRBJ1-2; 7 nucleotides match TRBD1. V trimming: 4 bases; J trimming: 4 bases; junction bases outside the gene matches: 10. Germline assignment: CDR1 SGHDT and CDR2 YYEEEE. CDR3 length: 15 amino acids. The CDR3 DNA reads as TGTGCCAGCAGCGGGGGACAGCGAAATTCCTATGGCTACACCTTC. Translation gives CASSGGQRNSYGYTF.

The V and J genes are TRBV9 and TRBJ2-5; D is ambiguous. This CDR3 comprises 15 residues. CDR1 and CDR2 from the germline V gene are SGDLS and YYNGEE. V lost 0 bases to trimming and J lost 4 bases, with 13 bases between them. The CDR3 here is CASSVAVSDPETQYF. CDR3 bases: TGTGCCAGCAGCGTAGCTGTCAGCGACCCAGAGACCCAGTACTTC. Full variable domain (rest looked up from reference TRBV9 and TRBJ2-5): DSGVTQTPKHLITATGQRVTLRCSPRSGDLSVYWYQQSLDQGLQFLIQYYNGEERAKGNILERFSAQQFPDLHSELNLSSLELGDSALYFCASSVAVSDPETQYFGPGTRLLVL.

This rearrangement joins TRBV28 to TRBJ1-3; D may be TRBD1 (5 bases). Trimming took 7 bases from V and 1 from J, leaving 14 bases between them. The CDR3 consists of 15 residues. CDR1 and CDR2 from the germline V gene are MDHEN and SYDVKM. For the CDR3, the DNA is TGTGCCAGCAATGGGACTCCGGTATCTGGAAACACCATATATTTT. Its translation is CASNGTPVSGNTIYF.

This chain joins TRBV15 and TRBJ1-5; 8 nucleotides align to TRBD1. The trim removed 3 bases at V and 6 bases at J, leaving 4 bases unmatched. CDR1 and CDR2 (germline): LNHNV, YYDKDF (reference sequence). This CDR3 comprises 14 residues. For the CDR3, the DNA is TGTGCCACCAGCAGGTCAGGGGGCGCTCAGCCCCAGCATTTT. Protein: CATSRSGGAQPQHF.

The J gene is TRBJ1-2, the V gene TRBV12-5; unclear D gene. The CDR3 has 14 residues. V lost 6 bases, J lost 0 bases, and 11 bases lay in between. Germline V gene data show CDR1 as LGHNT and CDR2 as FRNRAP. CDR3 sequence (DNA): TGTGCTAGTGGCCCAGAGCAGGCTAACTATGGCTACACCTTC. Amino acids: CASGPEQANYGYTF.

This chain connects TRBV19 to TRBJ1-5, with unresolved D. The CDR3 extends over 15 amino acids. V was clipped by 4 bases and J by 1 base, with 11 bases between them. Germline assignment: CDR1 LNHDA and CDR2 SQIVND (reference sequence). The CDR3 sequence: CASSKVNRSNQPQHF. The CDR3 DNA follows: TGTGCCAGTAGTAAAGTGAATCGGAGCAATCAGCCCCAGCATTTT.

The chain combines TRBV4-2 with TRBJ2-1, with D possibly TRBD2 on 6 matching bases. The CDR3 runs to 15 residues. Germline V gene data show CDR1 as LGHNA and CDR2 as YNFKEQ. V lost 0 bases and J lost 7, with 13 bases in between. The CDR3 DNA reads TGTGCCAGCAGCCAAGATGGGGCGGGGATTAATGAGCAGTTCTTC. Amino acid sequence: CASSQDGAGINEQFF.

J is TRBJ2-7 and V is TRBV27; D is ambiguous. V lost 3 bases to trimming and J lost 0 bases, with 9 bases between them. From germline, CDR1 is MNHEY and CDR2 SMNVEV (reference sequence). The CDR3 length is 14 residues. The DNA of the CDR3 is TGTGCCAGCAGTTTCACACCCCACTCCTACGAGCAGTACTTC. Its translation: CASSFTPHSYEQYF.

The chain is built from TRBV28 and TRBJ1-1, with D hard to call. V was pared by 3 bases and J by 4 bases, with 9 bases between. Germline loops: CDR1 MDHEN, CDR2 SYDVKM. CDR3 size: 13 residues. The CDR3 spells CASSFRSGTEAFF. CDR3 nucleotides: TGTGCCAGCAGTTTCCGATCGGGCACTGAAGCTTTCTTT. The full variable domain, in which reference TRBV28 and TRBJ1-1 provide the parts outside the CDR3, is DVKVTQSSRYLVKRTGEKVFLECVQDMDHENMFWYRQDPGLGLRLIYFSYDVKMKEKGDIPEGYSVSREKKERFSLILESASTNQTSMYLCASSFRSGTEAFFGQGTRLTVV.

The J gene is TRBJ2-3, the V gene TRBV10-3; no clear D gene. The V gene lost 0 bases and the J gene lost 6 bases, with 4 bases spanning the gap. This CDR3 has 12 amino acids. Germline-derived CDR1 and CDR2 are ENHRY and SYGVKD. The CDR3 here is CAISESQDTQYF. For the CDR3, the DNA is TGTGCCATCAGTGAGTCCCAGGATACGCAGTATTTT.

This clone was seen only once. V gene TRBV18 combines with J gene TRBJ2-3; the match to TRBD1 covers 7 bases. Germline V gene sequence: CDR1 KGHSH, CDR2 LQKENI. J was trimmed by 2 bases and V by 4 bases; bases with no gene match: 6. The CDR3 spans 15 residues. CDR3 DNA sequence: TGTGCCAGCTCACTGCCGACAGGGCTCACAGATACGCAGTATTTT. Residues: CASSLPTGLTDTQYF.

The chain joins TRBV2 to TRBJ2-1; the D is unclear. The CDR3 is 13 amino acids. Germline values: CDR1 SNHLY, CDR2 FYNNEI. V lost 7 bases to trimming and J lost 4 bases, with 11 bases between them. This chain's CDR3 is CASILARYNEQFF. CDR3 nucleotide sequence: TGTGCCAGCATCCTGGCCAGATACAATGAGCAGTTCTTC. The variable domain in full, with the rest retrieved from reference TRBV2 and TRBJ2-1, is EPEVTQTPSHQVTQMGQEVILRCVPISNHLYFYWYRQILGQKVEFLVSFYNNEISEKSEIFDDQFSVERPDGSNFTLKIRSTKLEDSAMYFCASILARYNEQFFGPGTRLTVL.

As concerns this clone: One end of the junction is discordant with germline, which a read error may explain. The CDR3 sequence: CASSLGASYVYEQYF. As DNA, the CDR3 is TGTGCTAGCAGCTTAGGGGCTAGCTATGTTTACGAGCAGTACTTC. The J gene is TRBJ2-7, the V gene TRBV7-7; D may correspond to TRBD1 or TRBD2 (5 bases each). The CDR3 runs 15 residues. The germline gives CDR1 SSHAT, CDR2 FNYEAQ (reference sequence).